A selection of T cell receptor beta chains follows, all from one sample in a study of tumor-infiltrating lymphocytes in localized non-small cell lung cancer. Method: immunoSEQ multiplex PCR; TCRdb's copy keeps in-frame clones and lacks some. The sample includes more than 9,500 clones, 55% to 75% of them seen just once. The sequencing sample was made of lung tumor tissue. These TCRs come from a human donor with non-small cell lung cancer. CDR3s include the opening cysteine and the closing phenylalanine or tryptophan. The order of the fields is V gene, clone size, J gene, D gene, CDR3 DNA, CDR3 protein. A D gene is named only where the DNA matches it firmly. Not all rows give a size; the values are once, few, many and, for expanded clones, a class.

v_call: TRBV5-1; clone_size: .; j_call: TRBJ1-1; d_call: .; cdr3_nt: TGCGCCAGCACTGGAGGGATGAACACTGAAGCTTTCTTT; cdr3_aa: CASTGGMNTEAFF
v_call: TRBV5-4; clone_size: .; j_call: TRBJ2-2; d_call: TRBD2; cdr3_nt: TGTGCCAGCAGCTCCGGGACTAGCGGGACCGGGGAGCTGTTTTTT; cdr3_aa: CASSSGTSGTGELFF
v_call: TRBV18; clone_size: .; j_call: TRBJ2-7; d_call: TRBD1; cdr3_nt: TGTGCCAGCTCACCCCCGACAGGGAAATACGAGCAGTACTTC; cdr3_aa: CASSPPTGKYEQYF
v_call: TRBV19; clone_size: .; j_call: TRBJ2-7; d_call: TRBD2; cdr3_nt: TGTGCCAGTAGGACTAGCGGGAGCGCCTACGAGCAGTACTTC; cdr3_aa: CASRTSGSAYEQYF
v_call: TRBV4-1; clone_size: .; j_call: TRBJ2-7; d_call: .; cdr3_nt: TGCGCCAGCAGCCTCTCTTGGGAGGGGGCGGCCGGGGGGCAGTACTTC; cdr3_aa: CASSLSWEGAAGGQYF
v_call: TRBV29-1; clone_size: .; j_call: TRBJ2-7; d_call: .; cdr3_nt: TGCAGCGTTGAAGCTCTAAAGGGGTCGAGCGAGCAGTACTTC; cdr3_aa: CSVEALKGSSEQYF
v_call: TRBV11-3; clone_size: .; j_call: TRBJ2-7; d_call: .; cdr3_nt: TGTGCCAGCAGCTTTATGCAGGGCTCCTACGAGCAGTACTTC; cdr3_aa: CASSFMQGSYEQYF
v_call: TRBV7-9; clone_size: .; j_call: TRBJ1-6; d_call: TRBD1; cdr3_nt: TGTGCCAGCAGCCCCGGGACAGGGTACAATTCACCCCTCCACTTT; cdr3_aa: CASSPGTGYNSPLHF
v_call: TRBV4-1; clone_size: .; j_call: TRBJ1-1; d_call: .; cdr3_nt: TGCGCCAGCAGCCAAGGGAAACTAAACCCGCCTGAAGCTTTCTTT; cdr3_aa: CASSQGKLNPPEAFF
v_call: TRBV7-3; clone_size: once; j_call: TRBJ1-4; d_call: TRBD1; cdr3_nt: TGTGCCAGCAGCTTAGCCTGGACAGGGGGCGATGAAAAACTGTTTTTT; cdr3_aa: CASSLAWTGGDEKLFF
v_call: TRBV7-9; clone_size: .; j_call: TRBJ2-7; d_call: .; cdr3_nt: TGTGCCAGCAGCTTACGAGACGAGCAGTACTTC; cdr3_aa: CASSLRDEQYF
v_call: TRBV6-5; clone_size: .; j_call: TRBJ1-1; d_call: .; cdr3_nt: TGTGCCAGCAGTTACACGACAGGAGATGACACTGAAGCTTTCTTT; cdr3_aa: CASSYTTGDDTEAFF
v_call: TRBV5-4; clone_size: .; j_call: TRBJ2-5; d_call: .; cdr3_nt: TGTGCCAGCAGCTCTGGGGGGACTGGGGAGACCCAGTACTTC; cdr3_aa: CASSSGGTGETQYF
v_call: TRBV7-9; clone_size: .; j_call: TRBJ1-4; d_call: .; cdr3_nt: TGTGCCAGCAGCTTAGGACTATGGACCCTCGGAGGAGAAAAACTGTTTTTT; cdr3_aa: CASSLGLWTLGGEKLFF
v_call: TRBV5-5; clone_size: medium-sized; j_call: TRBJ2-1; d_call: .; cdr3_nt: TGTGCCAGCAGCCGTTACCTGAACTACAATGAGCAGTTCTTC; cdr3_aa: CASSRYLNYNEQFF
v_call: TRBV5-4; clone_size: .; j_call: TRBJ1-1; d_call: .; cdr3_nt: TGTGCCAGCACAAACTCGAGGGCGCGGGGCACTGAAGCTTTCTTT; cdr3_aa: CASTNSRARGTEAFF
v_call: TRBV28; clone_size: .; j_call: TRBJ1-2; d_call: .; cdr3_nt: TGTGCCAGCACCGTGGCTAACTATGGCTACACCTTC; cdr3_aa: CASTVANYGYTF
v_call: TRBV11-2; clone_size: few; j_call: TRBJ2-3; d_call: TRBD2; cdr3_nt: TGTGCCAGCAGCTTACGGCTAGCGGGGGGCACAGATACGCAGTATTTT; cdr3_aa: CASSLRLAGGTDTQYF
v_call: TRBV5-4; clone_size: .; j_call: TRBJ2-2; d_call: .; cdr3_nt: TGTGCCAGCAGCTTGGGGGGGGGACAACCGAACACCGGGGAGCTGTTTTTT; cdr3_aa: CASSLGGGQPNTGELFF
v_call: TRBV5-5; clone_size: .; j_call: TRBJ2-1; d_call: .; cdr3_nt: TGTGCCAGCAGCGGGGGACTCAATGAGCAGTTCTTC; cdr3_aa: CASSGGLNEQFF
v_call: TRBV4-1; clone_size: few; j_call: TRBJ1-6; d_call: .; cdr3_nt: TGCGCCAGCAGCCCCCTGCGCGGGGACAACCTCCACTTT; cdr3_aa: CASSPLRGDNLHF
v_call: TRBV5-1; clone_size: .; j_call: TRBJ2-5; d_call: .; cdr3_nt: TGCGCCAGCAGCTTGGGACGGTTTTTGGAGACCCAGTACTTC; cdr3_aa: CASSLGRFLETQYF
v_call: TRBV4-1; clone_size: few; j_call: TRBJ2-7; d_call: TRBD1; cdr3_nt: TGCGCCAGCAGCCCATCAGGGGGCTTAGGCTACGAGCAGTACTTC; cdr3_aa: CASSPSGGLGYEQYF
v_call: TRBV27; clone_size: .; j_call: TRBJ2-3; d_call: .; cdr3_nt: TGTGCCAGCAGTTTATCCACAGGGCGGGATACGCAGTATTTT; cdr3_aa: CASSLSTGRDTQYF
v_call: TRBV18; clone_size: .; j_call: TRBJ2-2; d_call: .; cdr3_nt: TGTGCCAGCTCACCCCGTTTGGATCTTGACCAGGAGCTGTTTTTT; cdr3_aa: CASSPRLDLDQELFF
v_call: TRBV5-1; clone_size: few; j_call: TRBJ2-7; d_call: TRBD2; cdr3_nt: TGCGCCAGCAGCTTGGCCCAGGGAGGGTCCTACGAGCAGTACTTC; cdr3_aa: CASSLAQGGSYEQYF
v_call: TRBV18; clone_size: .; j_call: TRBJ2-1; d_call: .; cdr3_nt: TGTGCCAGCTCACCGGATGGCCTTCTAGAGCAGTTCTTC; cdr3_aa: CASSPDGLLEQFF
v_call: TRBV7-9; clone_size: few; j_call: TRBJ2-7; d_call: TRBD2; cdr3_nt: TGTGCCAGCCGGCAGCGGGAGGCTAAGCAGTACTTC; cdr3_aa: CASRQREAKQYF
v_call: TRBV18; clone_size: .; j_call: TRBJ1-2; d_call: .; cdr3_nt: TGTGCCAGCTCACCCCGGACGGACAGTAACTATGGCTACACCTTC; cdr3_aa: CASSPRTDSNYGYTF
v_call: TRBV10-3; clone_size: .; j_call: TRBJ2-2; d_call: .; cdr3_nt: TGTGCCACCCGACTCGACACCGGGGAGCTGTTTTTT; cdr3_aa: CATRLDTGELFF